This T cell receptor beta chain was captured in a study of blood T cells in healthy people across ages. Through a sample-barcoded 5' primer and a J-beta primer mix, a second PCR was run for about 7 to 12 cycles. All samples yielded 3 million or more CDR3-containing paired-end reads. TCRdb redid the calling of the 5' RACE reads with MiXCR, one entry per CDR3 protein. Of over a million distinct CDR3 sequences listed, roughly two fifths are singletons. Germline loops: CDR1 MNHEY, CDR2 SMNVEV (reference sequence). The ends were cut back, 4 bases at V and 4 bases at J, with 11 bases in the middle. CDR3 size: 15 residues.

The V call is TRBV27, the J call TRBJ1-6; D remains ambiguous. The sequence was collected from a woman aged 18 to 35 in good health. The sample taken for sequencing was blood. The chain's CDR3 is CASSSPTPYNSPLHF. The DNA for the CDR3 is TGTGCCAGCAGTTCCCCAACCCCTTATAATTCACCCCTCCACTTT.